This record looks at one T cell receptor beta chain sequence and its context. This record comes from a study of blood T cell repertoires in COVID-19. In the original processing: Nucleated cell counts were estimated from reference gene primer amplification. The data were produced by immunoSEQ multiplex PCR, yet TCRdb's version contains in-frame clones alone and is incomplete. D and trimming come from the DNA, and the V and J calls and clone size come from that table. The sample carries fewer than 250,000 clones, roughly 80% recorded once. The CDR3 consists of 16 residues. CDR1 is SGHTA, CDR2 FQGNSA, per germline. Deletions cut 1 base from V and 5 bases from J, with 15 bases between.

The rearrangement joins TRBV7-2 to TRBJ1-5; TRBD1 might be the D (5 bases). Material: peripheral blood. The origin of this receptor is a man in his fifties or sixties with COVID-19, enrolled during active disease. The CDR3 sequence: CASSLERGIRHQPQHF. The CDR3 bases are TGTGCCAGCAGCTTAGAAAGGGGTATCCGGCATCAGCCCCAGCATTTT.